The 28 T cell receptor beta chains in this list originate from one sample, sequenced in a study of OX40 agonist ivuxolimab in advanced cancers. TCRdb's copy holds only in-frame clones and misses some; the assay was immunoSEQ multiplex PCR. The data show about 150,000 clones, about nine tenths seen once. This sample comprised CD4+ or CD8+ T cells sorted from blood, obtained in a trial of the OX40 agonist ivuxolimab. These receptors were obtained from an adult with an advanced solid tumor such as melanoma, head and neck, liver or kidney cancer.

This clone appeared a single time. The chain employs TRBV18 and TRBJ2-5; D not resolved. The CDR3 totals 14 residues. Germline CDR1 and CDR2: KGHSH and LQKENI. Deletions cut 0 bases from V and 4 bases from J, with 9 bases between. In DNA form, the CDR3 reads TGTGCCAGCTCACCACCGGCTCAGACAGAGACCCAGTACTTC. Its protein is CASSPPAQTETQYF.

The V and J genes are TRBV27 and TRBJ2-4; 8 positions agree with TRBD2. This CDR3 has 16 residues. V lost 4 bases, J lost 0 bases, and 5 bases stayed unmatched. Germline CDR1 MNHEY, CDR2 SMNVEV (reference sequence). CDR3 residues: CASSSERESAKNIQYF. DNA of the CDR3: TGTGCCAGCAGTTCCGAGCGGGAGTCAGCCAAAAACATTCAGTACTTC.

This sequence joins TRBV7-3 and TRBJ1-2; 7 bases match TRBD1. Germline CDR1 and CDR2: SGHTA and FQGTGA. J was trimmed by 0 bases and V by 5 bases; bases with no gene match: 9. The CDR3 is 16 amino acids. In nucleotides, the CDR3 is TGTGCCAGCAGCCCCCAGGGTGGGACAGCTAACTATGGCTACACCTTC. Amino acid sequence: CASSPQGGTANYGYTF.

The rearrangement links TRBV7-9 to TRBJ2-5, with 8 bases matching TRBD2. The CDR3 sequence is 13 residues long. Germline V CDR1 and CDR2: SEHNR, FQNEAQ (reference sequence). Trimming removed 1 base from V and 5 bases from J; junction bases left unmatched: 0. CDR3 residues: CASSLGLAETQYF. CDR3 bases: TGTGCCAGCAGCTTAGGACTAGCGGAGACCCAGTACTTC.

The chain carries TRBV30 and TRBJ2-7; possible D gene TRBD2, 5 bases. With 0 bases removed from V and 5 bases from J, the gap between germline ends came to 11 bases. The CDR3 contains 13 residues. The germline gives CDR1 GTSNPN, CDR2 SVGIG (reference sequence). As DNA, the CDR3 is TGTGCCTGGAGTGTACCCGGGGTCGACGAGCAGTACTTC. Its translation: CAWSVPGVDEQYF. Full variable domain (outside the CDR3, taken from reference TRBV30 and TRBJ2-7): SQTIHQWPATLVQPVGSPLSLECTVEGTSNPNLYWYRQAAGRGLQLLFYSVGIGQISSEVPQNLSASRPQDRQFILSSKKLLLSDSGFYLCAWSVPGVDEQYFGPGTRLTVT.

The chain links TRBV9 to TRBJ2-1; D is perhaps TRBD2 (5 bases). The germline V and J ends were trimmed by 2 bases and 0 bases, with 9 bases remaining between them. The germline gives CDR1 SGDLS, CDR2 YYNGEE. The CDR3 is 15 amino acids. CDR3 amino acids: CASSVASRSYNEQFF. CDR3 bases: TGTGCCAGCAGCGTTGCTAGCCGCTCCTACAATGAGCAGTTCTTC. The whole variable domain, remainder taken from reference TRBV9 and TRBJ2-1, is DSGVTQTPKHLITATGQRVTLRCSPRSGDLSVYWYQQSLDQGLQFLIQYYNGEERAKGNILERFSAQQFPDLHSELNLSSLELGDSALYFCASSVASRSYNEQFFGPGTRLTVL.

The genes are TRBV29-1 and TRBJ1-2, with a weak D call TRBD1 (5 bases). The CDR3 sequence is 12 residues long. The germline gives CDR1 SQVTM, CDR2 ANQGSEA. V was pared by 2 bases and J by 8 bases, with 12 bases between. CDR3 region: CSVETAGKGYTF. The CDR3 nucleotides are TGCAGCGTTGAAACGGCAGGGAAAGGCTACACCTTC.

J is TRBJ2-7 and V is TRBV28, with TRBD1 matching 7 bases. The germline V gene encodes CDR1 MDHEN and CDR2 SYDVKM. The CDR3 covers 14 residues. With 4 bases clipped from V and 1 base from J, the junction kept 4 bases outside the gene matches. For the CDR3, the DNA is TGTGCCAGCAGTTCGACAGGGCGGTCCTACGAGCAGTACTTC. It codes for CASSSTGRSYEQYF.

Here the CDR3 DNA reads TGTGCCAGCAGTTTCCCGGGGGCGCGGGACTATGGCTACACCTTC. This codes for CASSFPGARDYGYTF. The V call is TRBV28, the J call TRBJ1-2, with D perhaps matching TRBD1 (6 bases). V shed 3 bases and J shed 3 bases, with 14 bases lying between them. Germline V CDR1 and CDR2: MDHEN, SYDVKM. The CDR3 is 15 residues long.

V and J are TRBV9 and TRBJ2-3; D remains ambiguous. The CDR3 covers 13 residues. V was cut by 2 bases and J by 6 bases, with 10 bases left in between. The germline gives CDR1 SGDLS, CDR2 YYNGEE. The CDR3 nucleotides are TGTGCCAGCAGCGTTGTATCTAGGGATACGCAGTATTTT. Translation gives CASSVVSRDTQYF.

This clone has only one observation. This rearrangement joins TRBV13 to TRBJ2-5; 12 bases agree with TRBD2. TRBJ2-7 matches the DNA end more closely, so the J call is doubtful. CDR1 PRHDT and CDR2 FYEKMQ come from the germline V gene (reference sequence). CDR3 length equals 14 residues. CDR3 sequence (DNA): TGTGCCAGCAGCCCTAGCGGGAGGGCCTACGAGCAGTACTTC. Translating it yields CASSPSGRAYEQYF.

The genes are TRBV7-3 and TRBJ1-1, with TRBD1 matching 9 bases. The CDR3 runs to 15 residues. CDR1 is SGHTA and CDR2 is FQGTGA in the germline V gene. V lost 5 bases and J lost 2; bases outside the gene matches: 6. The CDR3 spells CASSLGQGYNTEAFF. DNA of the CDR3: TGTGCCAGCAGCCTTGGACAGGGGTACAACACTGAAGCTTTCTTT. Drawing the rest from reference TRBV7-3 and TRBJ1-1, the complete variable domain is GAGVSQTPSNKVTEKGKYVELRCDPISGHTALYWYRQSLGQGPEFLIYFQGTGAADDSGLPNDRFFAVRPEGSVSTLKIQRTERGDSAVYLCASSLGQGYNTEAFFGQGTRLTVV.

The rearrangement joins TRBV29-1 to TRBJ2-5; no reliable D call. The length of the CDR3 is 10 residues. The germline CDR1 and CDR2 sequences are SQVTM and ANQGSEA. Trimming took 5 bases from V and 9 from J, leaving 10 bases between them. The CDR3 DNA reads as TGCAGCGTTAGTGATCAGTCCCAGTACTTC. It encodes CSVSDQSQYF.

J is TRBJ1-6 and V is TRBV19; D gene ambiguous. Per germline, CDR1 LNHDA and CDR2 SQIVND (reference sequence). This CDR3 is built from 14 residues. V was pared by 5 bases and J by 5 bases, with 10 bases between. The CDR3 reads CASSLGPNNSPLHF. CDR3 DNA sequence: TGTGCCAGTAGTCTCGGACCGAATAATTCACCCCTCCACTTT.

The chain employs TRBV7-2 and TRBJ1-5, with a tentative D call TRBD1 (6 bases). Trimming cost V 5 bases and J 1 base, with 12 bases left between them. The CDR3 length is 15 residues. The germline V gene encodes CDR1 SGHTA and CDR2 FQGNSA. This CDR3 is CASSPDSASNQPQHF. DNA of the CDR3: TGTGCCAGCAGCCCGGACAGTGCGAGCAATCAGCCCCAGCATTTT.

This sequence joins TRBV7-9 and TRBJ1-6; 7 bases fit TRBD1. This CDR3 comprises 15 residues. Per the germline V gene, CDR1 is SEHNR and CDR2 is FQNEAQ (reference sequence). Losses at the gene ends were 4 bases for V and 7 bases for J; bases not matched to a gene: 7. The CDR3 nucleotides read TGTGCCAGCAGCTCCAGGGGGACAGAAAATTCACCCCTCCACTTT. Translation gives CASSSRGTENSPLHF.

The gene calls are TRBV28 and TRBJ2-1; the match to TRBD2 covers 8 bases. Germline V lookup: CDR1 MDHEN, CDR2 SYDVKM. With 2 bases clipped from V and 7 bases from J, the junction kept 7 bases outside the gene matches. This CDR3 contains 15 residues. The CDR3 loop reads CASSLPQAGANEQFF. The CDR3, as DNA: TGTGCCAGCAGTTTACCGCAAGCGGGAGCTAATGAGCAGTTCTTC. Using reference TRBV28 and TRBJ2-1 for the parts outside the CDR3, the full variable domain is DVKVTQSSRYLVKRTGEKVFLECVQDMDHENMFWYRQDPGLGLRLIYFSYDVKMKEKGDIPEGYSVSREKKERFSLILESASTNQTSMYLCASSLPQAGANEQFFGPGTRLTVL.

The chain recombines TRBV6-5 with TRBJ1-2, with D uncertain. Trimming stripped 5 bases from V and 4 bases from J, with 14 bases between. From germline, CDR1 is MNHEY and CDR2 SVGAGI. This CDR3 has 14 residues. CDR3 region: CASSQSQETYGYTF. As DNA, the CDR3 is TGTGCCAGCAGTCAGTCACAAGAAACCTATGGCTACACCTTC.

The rearrangement links TRBV28 to TRBJ1-2, with D maybe TRBD1 (6 bases). This CDR3 contains 17 residues. Per the germline V gene, CDR1 is MDHEN and CDR2 is SYDVKM. V gave up 3 bases and J gave up 4 bases, with 21 bases separating them. CDR3 DNA sequence: TGTGCCAGCAGTTTGCCCCGCGGGGACACTCGCCTCTATGGCTACACCTTC. Encoded protein: CASSLPRGDTRLYGYTF.

This sequence joins TRBV29-1 and TRBJ1-1, with 8 bases aligning to TRBD1. V lost 6 bases and J lost 4; bases outside the gene matches: 13. CDR3 length: 15 residues. CDR1 is SQVTM, CDR2 ANQGSEA, per germline. DNA of the CDR3: TGCAGCGTCCCCGACAGGGGAGGTATGAGCACTGAAGCTTTCTTT. This encodes CSVPDRGGMSTEAFF.

The V gene is TRBV11-3, the J gene TRBJ2-7, with TRBD2 as a possible D gene (5 bases). Trimming cost V 10 bases and J 1 base, with 17 bases left between them. Germline CDR1 and CDR2: SGHNT and YENEEA. The CDR3 has 14 residues. The CDR3 DNA is TGTGCCACCCAACAAGGGAGCAAGTCCTACGAGCAGTACTTC. The encoded protein is CATQQGSKSYEQYF. Full variable domain (remainder filled in from reference TRBV11-3 and TRBJ2-7): EAGVVQSPRYKIIEKKQPVAFWCNPISGHNTLYWYLQNLGQGPELLIRYENEEAVDDSQLPKDRFSAERLKGVDSTLKIQPAELGDSAVYLCATQQGSKSYEQYFGPGTRLTVT.

The chain joins TRBV7-3 to TRBJ2-1; TRBD2 matches 8 bases. CDR3 length equals 13 residues. Trimming at V came to 6 bases and at J to 8 bases, leaving 6 bases not matched to a gene. Per germline, CDR1 SGHTA and CDR2 FQGTGA. The chain's CDR3 is CASRIAGIDEQFF. CDR3 in DNA: TGTGCCAGCAGGATAGCGGGGATCGATGAGCAGTTCTTC.

This chain connects TRBV28 to TRBJ2-3, with 7 bases fitting TRBD1. CDR3 length: 15 residues. V lost 6 bases to trimming and J lost 0 bases; unmatched junction nucleotides: 6. Per germline, CDR1 MDHEN and CDR2 SYDVKM. This CDR3 is CASSPGTVSTDTQYF. CDR3 DNA sequence: TGTGCCAGCAGCCCTGGGACAGTCAGCACAGATACGCAGTATTTT. Together with reference TRBV28 and TRBJ2-3, the CDR3 gives the full variable domain: DVKVTQSSRYLVKRTGEKVFLECVQDMDHENMFWYRQDPGLGLRLIYFSYDVKMKEKGDIPEGYSVSREKKERFSLILESASTNQTSMYLCASSPGTVSTDTQYFGPGTRLTVL.

This rearrangement joins TRBV7-3 to TRBJ2-7; perhaps TRBD1 as D (5 bases). Germline CDR1 and CDR2: SGHTA and FQGTGA. This CDR3 comprises 14 residues. Trimming cost V 2 bases and J 7 bases, with 15 bases left between them. For the CDR3, the DNA is TGTGCCAGCAGCTTACAGGGCTTGCTGGGAGAGCAGTACTTC. It translates to CASSLQGLLGEQYF.

As to this clone: The junction and the germline gene differ at one end; a read error may be behind it. The rearrangement links TRBV7-7 to TRBJ2-5; the D is unclear. Germline loops: CDR1 SSHAT, CDR2 FNYEAQ (reference sequence). The CDR3 has 14 residues. This CDR3 is CASSPERVGETQYF. The CDR3 DNA sequence: TGTGCTAGCAGCCCCGAACGGGTAGGAGAGACCCAGTACTTC.

J is TRBJ2-5 and V is TRBV12-5; D not resolved. V lost 1 base and J lost 2, with 8 bases in between. CDR3 length: 14 amino acids. CDR1 and CDR2 (germline): LGHNT, FRNRAP. The CDR3 coding sequence is TGTGCTAGTGGTTTGGGTAATCAACAAGAGACCCAGTACTTC. As protein: CASGLGNQQETQYF.

This clone was recorded only once. The chain joins TRBV5-8 to TRBJ1-1; possibly TRBD1 for D (5 bases). V shed 0 bases and J shed 0 bases, with 18 bases lying between them. The CDR3 is made up of 18 amino acids. CDR1 SGHTS and CDR2 YDEGEE come from the germline V gene. The CDR3 region is CASSLGSQFGAMNTEAFF. Written as DNA, the CDR3 is TGTGCCAGCAGCTTGGGATCACAGTTTGGGGCCATGAACACTGAAGCTTTCTTT.

The rearrangement uses TRBV5-1 and TRBJ2-3; 8 bases align to TRBD2. This CDR3 is 15 amino acids long. The V segment lost 3 bases and the J segment 6 bases; nucleotides outside the gene matches: 9. From germline, CDR1 is SGHRS and CDR2 YFSETQ. The CDR3 DNA sequence: TGCGCCAGCAGCTCGTATAGCGGGACCCCGGATACGCAGTATTTT. Protein sequence: CASSSYSGTPDTQYF.